The sample holds one count of the clone carrying this TCR beta chain. The junction departs from germline at one end; a sequencing error may be responsible. TCRbeta libraries were built with three rounds of nested PCR, modified from ARM-PCR. TCRdb redid the calling of the multiplex PCR reads with MiXCR, one entry per CDR3 protein. The sample contains some 100,000 distinct CDR3 sequences, about 60% of which appear only once. These data originate in a study of tumor and adjacent non-tumor tissue in lung cancer. The template was RNA from unsorted bulk tissue. Distant lung tissue was collected more than 3 cm away from the tumor edge. Germline V gene data show CDR1 as SGHKS and CDR2 as YYEKEE (reference sequence). The CDR3 has 16 residues.

Specimen: distant non-tumor lung tissue. This clonotype was obtained from a man younger than 45 with non-small cell lung cancer. The genes are TRBV5-5 and TRBJ2-1; D is perhaps TRBD1 (6 bases). As DNA, the CDR3 is TGTGCGAGCAGAGGCCTGGGACACCCCTTCTACAATAAGCAGTTCTTC. Protein product: CASRGLGHPFYNKQFF.